What follows is one T cell receptor (beta chain) and its context. Its binding antigen is unknown. No per-base quality is available; no much larger clone lies one base away. Patients with a history of autoimmune disease or receiving systemic immunosuppression were excluded from the trial. Peripheral blood for TCR sequencing was collected from all dose cohorts at baseline, on cycle 4 day 1, and on cycle 7 day 1. The samples were drawn from a first-in-human, open-label, multicenter phase I dose-escalation trial of ivuxolimab. The trial enrolled adults with locally advanced or metastatic head and neck squamous cell, hepatocellular, melanoma or renal cell carcinoma. Before TCR sequencing, CD4+ and CD8+ T cells were separately sorted from peripheral blood. According to the germline V gene, CDR1 reads SGHDT and CDR2 reads YYEEEE. Deletion took 0 bases off V and 5 bases off J, with a span of 5 bases between the germline ends. The CDR3 starts with the cysteine, ends with the phenylalanine, and has 12 residues. Solely the CDR3 DNA is kept, with 36 bases framed from the first base.

For sequencing of the TCRbeta CDR3 region, genomic DNA was extracted from the sorted cells. The immunoSEQ Assay was used to sequence the TCRbeta CDR3 regions. TCRdb provides this immuneACCESS table in a form limited to in-frame rearrangements. Some clones are lacking; in checked studies, under half of them reflect an unresolved V gene, and why the rest are absent is not known. Present in this sample are 40,000 or so clones, 75% to 90% of which were seen just once. In total, the top ten clones hold roughly 0.55% of the sample. This sample stems from a study of OX40 agonist ivuxolimab in advanced cancers. Regarding the research as a whole: The costimulatory receptor OX40 (CD134) was targeted by ivuxolimab, a fully human IgG2 agonistic monoclonal antibody. Intravenous ivuxolimab was administered to patients every 2 weeks at six dose levels: 0.01, 0.1, 0.3, 1.5, 3 and 10 mg/kg. Of the approximately 53 patients in dose escalation, about 20 had hepatocellular carcinoma, roughly 15 had melanoma, 9 had renal cell carcinoma and 9 had head and neck cancer. In the dose-escalation cohort, approximately 82% of patients were male, and the mean age was around 65 years with a range of about 23 to 79. Prior anti-PD-1, anti-PD-L1 or anti-CTLA-4 therapy was permitted, and checkpoint inhibitors had been received by approximately 39% of dose-escalation patients. Partial responses occurred in three dose-escalation patients, of whom one had hepatocellular carcinoma and two had cutaneous melanoma. Peripheral TCRbeta sequencing aimed to test whether ivuxolimab altered TCR sequence diversity and caused clonal T-cell expansion. The paper covers the monotherapy dose-escalation part of the phase I ivuxolimab trial, which included N ≈ 57 patients.

The paper as a whole reports these results and caveats: Partial responders in the 0.1-3.0 mg/kg groups had among the lowest normalized peripheral clonal expansion, especially among CD8+ T cells. Low levels of normalized T-cell clonal expansion were also shown by some nonresponding patients. At doses of 0.1 to 3.0 mg/kg, clonal expansion of both CD4+ and CD8+ blood T cells was observed from baseline to week 6. After ivuxolimab, more expanded clones were found on average in CD8+ T cells than in CD4+ T cells. Which antigens the clonally expanded peripheral T cells were specific for was not determined.

The sample in question was CD4+ or CD8+ T cells sorted from blood, obtained in a trial of the OX40 agonist ivuxolimab. This receptor was identified in an adult with an advanced solid tumor such as melanoma, head and neck, liver or kidney cancer. The V gene is TRBV5-6 and the J gene is TRBJ1-2; no D gene call is confident. The DNA sequence is as follows: TGTGCCAGCAGCTTGGCGGGTTATGGCTACACCTTC. It translates as CASSLAGYGYTF.